A single sample is the source of the 32 T cell receptor beta chains below, sequenced in a study of a mutant IDH1 vaccine in newly diagnosed glioma (dated by TCRdb to the early 2020s). Libraries were built with the immunoSEQ multiplex PCR assay. TCRdb provides this immuneACCESS table in a form limited to in-frame rearrangements. Some clones are lacking; in checked studies, under half of them reflect an unresolved V gene, and why the rest are absent is not known. This sample gives about 98,000 clones in total; 85% to 90% of them show up just once. Jointly, the top ten make up around 0.6% of the sample. What the time point label conveys for this sample: baseline, week 1 (first vaccination visit). According to the study, the label for this sample's treatment or condition signals: pre-vaccination baseline after standard-of-care therapy. Sample: PBMCs, taken from a glioma patient treated with radiotherapy, temozolomide or both. The receptor set was obtained from a woman between 50 and 59 years old with glioma.

The chain's CDR3 is CASSFGTGTGELFF. CDR3 DNA: TGCGCCAGCAGTTTTGGGACGGGTACCGGGGAGCTGTTTTTT. The genes are TRBV10-2 and TRBJ2-2; D may correspond to TRBD1 or TRBD2 (5 bases each). The CDR3 extends over 14 amino acids. Germline V CDR1 and CDR2: WSHSY, SAAADI. Trimming took off 5 bases at V and 5 bases at J, with 12 bases between the two ends.

The chain is built from TRBV2 and TRBJ2-7; D may be TRBD1 (6 bases). The CDR3 has 13 amino acids. V lost 8 bases and J 3 bases, leaving 14 bases between the germline ends. Germline-derived CDR1 and CDR2 are SNHLY and FYNNEI. In DNA, the CDR3 is TGTGCCAGCGGAACAGGGTTCCGCTACGAGCAGTACTTC. As protein: CASGTGFRYEQYF.

The chain recombines TRBV28 with TRBJ2-1; TRBD2 aligns across 14 bases. In germline, CDR1 is MDHEN, CDR2 SYDVKM. This CDR3 has 18 amino acids. With 3 bases clipped from V and 2 bases from J, the junction kept 6 bases outside the gene matches. The CDR3 DNA follows: TGTGCCAGCAGTTTCGGGACTAGCGGGAGTGGGCCCTACAATGAGCAGTTCTTC. This translates into CASSFGTSGSGPYNEQFF.

This chain joins TRBV10-3 and TRBJ1-1; 7 positions match TRBD1. The germline CDR1 and CDR2 sequences are ENHRY and SYGVKD. The CDR3 is 13 residues long. V trimming: 8 bases; J trimming: 1 base; junction bases outside the gene matches: 4. CDR3 bases: TGTGCCATCCAAGGGACAGCGAACACTGAAGCTTTCTTT. Encoded protein: CAIQGTANTEAFF.

The rearrangement links TRBV6-1 to TRBJ2-5, with 7 positions matching TRBD1. With 10 bases clipped from V and 2 bases from J, the junction kept 10 bases outside the gene matches. CDR3 length: 14 residues. Looked up from germline, CDR1 is MNHNS and CDR2 is SASEGT. The CDR3 DNA reads as TGTGCCACCTGCCCCAGACAGGGACAAGAGACCCAGTACTTC. It encodes CATCPRQGQETQYF.

The CDR3 loop reads CASSKKGGQTEAFF. CDR3 nucleotide sequence: TGCGCCAGCAGCAAGAAGGGGGGGCAGACTGAAGCTTTCTTT. The V and J genes are TRBV5-1 and TRBJ1-1, with TRBD1 as a possible D gene (6 bases). Germline V lookup: CDR1 SGHRS, CDR2 YFSETQ. Trimming took off 4 bases at V and 5 bases at J, with 15 bases between the two ends. The CDR3 is 14 residues long.

The chain couples TRBV6-5 to TRBJ2-1; 7 bases align to TRBD2. The germline CDR1 and CDR2 sequences are MNHEY and SVGAGI. This CDR3 comprises 13 residues. V lost 9 bases and J lost 3; bases outside the gene matches: 5. The CDR3 region has the DNA TGTGCCAGTGGGGCTAGCGGCTACAATGAGCAGTTCTTC. This gives the protein CASGASGYNEQFF.

The chain couples TRBV10-3 to TRBJ1-3, with D perhaps matching TRBD1 (5 bases). The V gene lost 10 bases and the J gene lost 4 bases, with 17 bases spanning the gap. This CDR3 is 14 amino acids long. CDR1 ENHRY and CDR2 SYGVKD come from the germline V gene. The CDR3 nucleotides are TGTGCCACCCTCGGCAGGGCAGGGGGAAACACCATATATTTT. It encodes CATLGRAGGNTIYF.

To note about this clone: The sample contains more than one DNA sequence encoding this CDR3. The chain uses TRBV10-3 and TRBJ2-2; 11 positions match TRBD2. Unmatched junction bases numbered 4, after V lost 6 bases and J lost 1 base. The germline V gene has CDR1 ENHRY and CDR2 SYGVKD. There are 16 residues in the CDR3. CDR3 region: CAISSGTSGNTGELFF. CDR3 DNA sequence: TGTGCCATCAGCTCCGGGACTAGCGGGAACACCGGGGAGCTGTTTTTT.

This chain's CDR3 is CASSAGPQGRREAKNIQYF. The CDR3 nucleotides are TGTGCCAGCAGCGCAGGGCCCCAAGGGCGGAGAGAGGCCAAAAACATTCAGTACTTC. The rearrangement links TRBV7-9 to TRBJ2-4; D perhaps matches TRBD1 (5 bases). CDR3 length: 19 amino acids. V shed 5 bases and J shed 1 base, with 24 bases lying between them. Germline values: CDR1 SEHNR, CDR2 FQNEAQ (reference sequence).

The rearrangement uses TRBV28 and TRBJ2-3; D remains ambiguous. The CDR3 spans 16 residues. V gave up 4 bases and J gave up 3 bases, with 17 bases separating them. Per the germline V gene, CDR1 is MDHEN and CDR2 is SYDVKM. The CDR3 sequence: CASSSSGRQATDTQYF. The CDR3 DNA is TGTGCCAGCAGTTCTTCTGGACGTCAGGCGACAGATACGCAGTATTTT.

The rearrangement uses TRBV9 and TRBJ2-3, with D perhaps TRBD2 (6 bases). The CDR3 consists of 14 residues. The ends were cut back, 4 bases at V and 4 bases at J, with 13 bases in the middle. Looked up from germline, CDR1 is SGDLS and CDR2 is YYNGEE. The CDR3 coding sequence is TGTGCCAGCAGCCCGACTAGTTTTCCAGATACGCAGTATTTT. Protein: CASSPTSFPDTQYF.

V is TRBV5-1 and J is TRBJ2-7, with unresolved D. Germline lookup yields CDR1 SGHRS and CDR2 YFSETQ. Trimming removed 0 bases at V and 3 bases at J, with 10 bases between. This CDR3 spans 14 amino acids. DNA for the CDR3: TGCGCCAGCAGCTTGGAAGGAACGGGCTACGAGCAGTACTTC. It specifies CASSLEGTGYEQYF.

The chain carries TRBV10-3 and TRBJ2-7; 9 bases agree with TRBD1. The CDR3 length is 17 residues. The germline CDR1 and CDR2 sequences are ENHRY and SYGVKD. The CDR3 sequence: CASQSAAGTGLIYEQYF. CDR3 DNA sequence: TGTGCTTCTCAATCGGCCGCGGGGACAGGGCTAATATACGAGCAGTACTTC.

The chain uses TRBV9 and TRBJ2-7, with 7 bases identical to TRBD1. J lost 5 bases, V lost 0 bases, and 14 bases had no gene match. The CDR3 extends over 17 amino acids. Germline lookup yields CDR1 SGDLS and CDR2 YYNGEE. CDR3 sequence: CASSVEGASLGVDEQYF. DNA for the CDR3: TGTGCCAGCAGCGTAGAGGGGGCGAGCCTGGGTGTGGACGAGCAGTACTTC.

The V gene is TRBV5-1, the J gene TRBJ2-5; the D gene is possibly TRBD1 (6 bases). The CDR3 contains 13 residues. Trimming stripped 4 bases from V and 4 bases from J, with 11 bases between. Germline CDR1 reads SGHRS; CDR2 reads YFSETQ. Here the CDR3 DNA reads TGCGCCAGCAGCGGGGGCGGAGGAGAGACCCAGTACTTC. Its protein is CASSGGGGETQYF.

The V call is TRBV2, the J call TRBJ2-1, with 7 nucleotides matching TRBD2. The V and J ends lost 1 base and 3 bases, in that order; junction bases with no gene match: 3. CDR3 length: 15 residues. Germline V gives CDR1 SNHLY, CDR2 FYNNEI. The chain's CDR3 is CASSEGGRGYNEQFF. CDR3 nucleotide sequence: TGTGCCAGCAGTGAAGGCGGGAGAGGCTACAATGAGCAGTTCTTC.

Turning to this clone: This sample also contains other DNA sequences that code for the same CDR3. This chain joins TRBV10-3 and TRBJ2-7, with D unresolved. V lost 3 bases and J 2 bases, leaving 8 bases between the germline ends. Per germline, CDR1 ENHRY and CDR2 SYGVKD. The CDR3 length is 13 residues. The CDR3 DNA sequence: TGTGCCATCAGTGATGGTGGGACCTACGAGCAGTACTTC. This translates into CAISDGGTYEQYF.

V usage is TRBV6-1 and J usage is TRBJ2-7; D is perhaps TRBD2 (6 bases). The CDR3 has 12 residues. The ends were cut back, 5 bases at V and 3 bases at J, with 8 bases in the middle. Germline CDR1 reads MNHNS; CDR2 reads SASEGT. The CDR3 bases are TGTGCCAGCAGTTTGGGGGGCTACGAGCAGTACTTC. It yields the protein CASSLGGYEQYF.

V gene TRBV10-3 combines with J gene TRBJ2-5; either TRBD1 or TRBD2 may supply D (6 bases each). Germline V gene lookup returns CDR1 ENHRY and CDR2 SYGVKD. V lost 5 bases and J lost 5, with 15 bases in between. The length of the CDR3 is 14 residues. The CDR3 loop reads CAISIGGQTETQYF. The CDR3 coding sequence is TGTGCCATCAGTATAGGGGGGCAGACGGAGACCCAGTACTTC.

The CDR3 region has the DNA TGTGCCAGCAGCTTGGGACTAGCGGGGGGCGGGGCCCAGTACTTC. Translating gives CASSLGLAGGGAQYF. This rearrangement joins TRBV5-6 to TRBJ2-5, with TRBD2 matching 13 bases. Germline values: CDR1 SGHDT, CDR2 YYEEEE. The CDR3 has 15 amino acids. V lost 0 bases and J lost 9; bases outside the gene matches: 5.

The gene calls are TRBV27 and TRBJ2-1; 9 bases are a match to TRBD2. There are 18 residues in the CDR3. Losses at the gene ends were 0 bases for V and 5 bases for J; bases not matched to a gene: 11. Germline V gives CDR1 MNHEY, CDR2 SMNVEV (reference sequence). CDR3 loop: CASSLSARSAGGDNEQFF. In DNA form, the CDR3 reads TGTGCCAGCAGTTTATCCGCCAGGTCGGCGGGAGGGGACAATGAGCAGTTCTTC.

This chain joins TRBV7-2 and TRBJ2-2, with D tentatively TRBD1 (6 bases). This CDR3 is 15 amino acids long. Trimming pared 5 bases from V and 3 bases from J, leaving 13 bases between. CDR1 and CDR2 from the germline V gene are SGHTA and FQGNSA. In DNA form, the CDR3 reads TGTGCCAGCAGCCCGGGACACAGCTACACCGGGGAGCTGTTTTTT. It translates to CASSPGHSYTGELFF.

The sample holds one count of this clone. The chain is built from TRBV5-1 and TRBJ2-7, with D possibly matching TRBD2 (7 bases). CDR1 and CDR2 from the germline V gene are SGHRS and YFSETQ. The CDR3 consists of 14 residues. V was trimmed by 0 bases and J by 7 bases, leaving 14 bases between them. The CDR3 nucleotides read TGCGCCAGCAGCTTGGACAGGGCCGGGGGGGAGCAGTACTTC. Residues: CASSLDRAGGEQYF. Full variable domain (remainder filled in from reference TRBV5-1 and TRBJ2-7): KAGVTQTPRYLIKTRGQQVTLSCSPISGHRSVSWYQQTPGQGLQFLFEYFSETQRNKGNFPGRFSGRQFSNSRSEMNVSTLELGDSALYLCASSLDRAGGEQYFGPGTRLTVT.

The chain uses TRBV5-8 and TRBJ2-1; 14 bases align to TRBD2. The CDR3 sequence is 16 residues long. The J segment lost 8 bases and the V segment lost 4 bases, leaving 8 bases of the junction unmatched. Germline values: CDR1 SGHTS, CDR2 YDEGEE. The CDR3 loop reads CASSLGTSGGWDEQFF. CDR3 DNA sequence: TGTGCCAGCAGCCTCGGGACTAGCGGGGGCTGGGATGAGCAGTTCTTC.

This sequence joins TRBV21-1 and TRBJ2-2; whether TRBD1, the table's D call, matches the DNA was not checked. TRBV21-1 counts as a pseudogene. This CDR3 is 16 amino acids long. CDR3 protein: CASSKVKQANTGELFF. DNA of the CDR3: TGTGCCAGCAGCAAGGTTAAACAGGCGAACACCGGGGAGCTGTTTTTT.

V and J are TRBV30 and TRBJ1-5; D gene uncertain. The V end was cut by 2 bases, the J end by 4 bases, with 9 bases between. The CDR3 loop spans 13 amino acids. Per germline, CDR1 GTSNPN and CDR2 SVGIG (reference sequence). The CDR3 sequence: CAWSKSLNQPQHF. CDR3 DNA: TGTGCCTGGAGTAAGAGCCTGAATCAGCCCCAGCATTTT.

The CDR3 nucleotides are TGTGCCAGCAGTCCAGTTCAGGGGGTGGGGGAGACCCAGTACTTC. Its protein is CASSPVQGVGETQYF. This sequence joins TRBV6-5 and TRBJ2-5, with 7 positions matching TRBD1. The CDR3 loop spans 15 amino acids. Germline V gene data show CDR1 as MNHEY and CDR2 as SVGAGI. Unmatched junction bases numbered 11, after V lost 5 bases and J lost 5 bases.

This chain connects TRBV7-9 to TRBJ2-1; TRBD2 might be the D (5 bases). Trimming took 1 base from V and 5 from J, leaving 6 bases between them. Germline CDR1 SEHNR, CDR2 FQNEAQ (reference sequence). This CDR3 is built from 13 residues. The CDR3 region has the DNA TGTGCCAGCAGCTTAGACGGGAACAATGAGCAGTTCTTC. Translation: CASSLDGNNEQFF.

The V gene is TRBV29-1, the J gene TRBJ1-1; D gene uncertain. The germline V gene encodes CDR1 SQVTM and CDR2 ANQGSEA. The length of the CDR3 is 15 residues. Trimming took off 4 bases at V and 1 base at J, with 16 bases between the two ends. In DNA, the CDR3 is TGCAGCGTTGTTAGACGACCCGACAAGAACACTGAAGCTTTCTTT. It codes for CSVVRRPDKNTEAFF.

J is TRBJ1-1 and V is TRBV10-2; D may be TRBD1 (6 bases). Looked up from germline, CDR1 is WSHSY and CDR2 is SAAADI. The CDR3 has 13 residues. V was cut by 4 bases and J by 3 bases, with 9 bases left in between. DNA of the CDR3: TGCGCCAGCAGTGTGGACAGCCACACTGAAGCTTTCTTT. Translation: CASSVDSHTEAFF.

The chain couples TRBV5-4 to TRBJ2-2, with D perhaps matching TRBD1 (6 bases). Looked up from germline, CDR1 is SGHNT and CDR2 is YYREEE (reference sequence). V dropped 0 bases and J dropped 4 bases, with 13 bases sitting between them. This CDR3 is 16 amino acids long. The CDR3 nucleotides are TGTGCCAGCAGCTTGGTCGTGGGACACACCACCGGGGAGCTGTTTTTT. Protein: CASSLVVGHTTGELFF.